These 11 T cell receptor beta chains were sequenced from one sample in a study of blood T cell repertoires in COVID-19. TCRdb keeps only in-frame clones here, not all; method: immunoSEQ multiplex PCR. The table records more than 50,000 clones, about four fifths of them present only once. Sequencing input: peripheral blood. These receptors originate from a human donor in a cohort sampled during active COVID-19.

This sequence joins TRBV28 and TRBJ1-5; 8 positions agree with TRBD1. V dropped 3 bases and J dropped 3; count of bases not matched to a gene: 4. The CDR3 length is 15 residues. Per the germline V gene, CDR1 is MDHEN and CDR2 is SYDVKM. In nucleotides, the CDR3 is TGTGCCAGCAGTTTCAACAGGGGGATCAATCAGCCCCAGCATTTT. Its translation is CASSFNRGINQPQHF.

V usage is TRBV6-2 or TRBV6-3 and J usage is TRBJ1-5; the match to TRBD1 covers 8 bases. Germline V gives CDR1 MNHEY, CDR2 SVGEGT. The trim removed 3 bases at V and 7 bases at J, leaving 5 bases unmatched. The CDR3 totals 14 residues. Here the CDR3 reads CASSYPGGGQPQHF. The CDR3 nucleotides read TGTGCCAGCAGTTATCCAGGGGGCGGACAGCCCCAGCATTTT.

This chain links TRBV23-1 with TRBJ2-5; 10 bases map to TRBD1. TRBV23-1 carries the ORF label, with uncertain function. The CDR3 totals 15 residues. J lost 1 base, V lost 2 bases, and 1 base had no gene match. The CDR3 sequence: CASSQGTGAQETQYF. The CDR3 DNA reads as TGCGCCAGCAGTCAAGGGACAGGGGCCCAAGAGACCCAGTACTTC.

The chain employs TRBV2 and TRBJ2-2; D perhaps matches TRBD2 (5 bases). Trimming shortened V by 7 bases and J by 0 bases, and 12 bases separated the two germline ends. From germline, CDR1 is SNHLY and CDR2 FYNNEI. The CDR3 loop spans 15 amino acids. Here the CDR3 reads CASKGGGSNTGELFF. The CDR3, as DNA: TGTGCCAGCAAAGGAGGCGGGTCGAACACCGGGGAGCTGTTTTTT.

The rearrangement links TRBV25-1 to TRBJ2-3; 9 bases fit TRBD2. Unmatched junction bases numbered 9, after V lost 4 bases and J lost 4 bases. There are 16 residues in the CDR3. CDR1 is MGHDK, CDR2 SYGVNS, per germline. The CDR3 sequence: CASSGPSGTVADTQYF. CDR3 in DNA: TGTGCCAGCAGTGGTCCTAGCGGGACGGTGGCAGATACGCAGTATTTT.

This clone has just one count. This chain joins TRBV6-5 and TRBJ2-7, with D possibly TRBD2 on 6 matching bases. This CDR3 is 12 amino acids long. Per germline, CDR1 MNHEY and CDR2 SVGAGI. Deletions cut 7 bases from V and 6 bases from J, with 13 bases between. The DNA for the CDR3 is TGTGCCAGCATCTCGTCCGGGGGCGAGCAGTACTTC. Protein sequence: CASISSGGEQYF.

The J gene is TRBJ2-5, the V gene TRBV5-5; D not resolved. Trimming took off 2 bases at V and 1 base at J, with 3 bases between the two ends. The CDR3 has 12 residues. From germline, CDR1 is SGHKS and CDR2 YYEKEE (reference sequence). The CDR3 bases are TGTGCCAGCAGCTTTAGCCAAGAGACCCAGTACTTC. Amino acid sequence: CASSFSQETQYF.

The chain links TRBV24-1 to TRBJ2-1; TRBD2 agrees at 8 bases. CDR1 is KGHDR and CDR2 is SFDVKD in the germline V gene. CDR3 length: 14 residues. V shed 5 bases, J shed 6 bases, and the junction held 5 bases outside the gene matches. The CDR3 nucleotides are TGTGCCACCAGTGGACCGGGAGGGGCCAATGAGCAGTTCTTC. Amino acids: CATSGPGGANEQFF.

This clone was detected a few times. The junction departs from the called germline gene at one end, perhaps through a read error. The chain joins TRBV7-7 to TRBJ2-7; 8 nucleotides align to TRBD1. CDR1 SSHAT and CDR2 FNYEAQ come from the germline V gene (reference sequence). There are 12 residues in the CDR3. The CDR3 protein is CASSRDRYEQYF. The CDR3 nucleotides are TGTGCTAGCAGCCGGGACAGGTACGAGCAGTACTTC.

CDR3 region: CASNSDAAREQYF. In nucleotides, the CDR3 is TGCGCCAGCAACTCGGATGCGGCGCGGGAGCAGTACTTC. The V gene is TRBV10-1, the J gene TRBJ2-7; D uncertain. There are 13 residues in the CDR3. CDR1 and CDR2 (germline): WNHNN, SYGVQD (reference sequence). Trimming cost V 7 bases and J 7 bases, with 17 bases left between them.

The V and J genes are TRBV19 and TRBJ2-2; 10 positions agree with TRBD2. After removal of 4 bases from V and 5 bases from J, the junction contained 4 bases not matched to a gene. The CDR3 extends over 15 amino acids. The V gene's germline CDR1 is LNHDA and CDR2 SQIVND (reference sequence). The CDR3 DNA follows: TGTGCCAGTAGTACGACTAGCGGGCCGACCGGGGAGCTGTTTTTT. Amino acids: CASSTTSGPTGELFF.